This TCR beta chain emerged from a study of control samples from healthy donors and cancer patients (dated by TCRdb to about 2020). The germline V gene specifies SNHLY as CDR1 and FYNNEI as CDR2. From the cysteine up to the phenylalanine, the CDR3 has a length of 14 residues. Only the CDR3 part of the read is kept: 42 bases, read in frame from the first base. Trimming at the junction amounts to 5 bases on V and 0 bases on J, and the germline ends lie 9 bases apart. Concerning this clone itself: Its binding antigen is unknown. Base-call qualities are not available, and no considerably larger clone is one nucleotide away.

Libraries were made using the immunoSEQ multiplex PCR assay. TCRdb took this table from immuneACCESS and kept in-frame rearrangements with V and J called. Such tables lack part of the clones; where checked against another copy, unresolved V genes explain under half of the gap, and the rest is unexplained. Counted in this sample were roughly 150,000 clones; 93% of them appeared once. The leading ten clones occupy 2% to 2.5% of the sample. What was sequenced was blood. This chain is built from TRBV2 and TRBJ2-3; TRBD1 might be the D gene, on 6 matching bases. The TCR was taken from a middle-aged man in good health. The DNA sequence follows: TGTGCCAGCAGTCGGACAGAAAGCACAGATACGCAGTATTTT. Translated, this gives CASSRTESTDTQYF.